Following are 16 T cell receptor beta chains from one sample sequenced in a study of blood T cell repertoires in COVID-19. Assay: immunoSEQ multiplex PCR; the TCRdb copy retains only in-frame clones and omits some. The repertoire holds some 300,000 clones, over 85% seen once, with approximately 2.9% in the top ten. The sequenced sample was PBMCs or T cells enriched from blood (not recorded which). The receptors were sampled from a woman aged 50 to 60 who had been exposed to COVID-19.

The chain recombines TRBV4-1 with TRBJ2-5; 10 nucleotides match TRBD2. Trimming took 7 bases from V and 5 from J; bases not matched to a gene: 10. CDR3 length equals 15 residues. Germline V lookup: CDR1 MGHRA, CDR2 YSYEKL. As DNA, the CDR3 is TGCGCCAGCAAGGGAAGCGGGGGGGTCTTGGAGACCCAGTACTTC. Its protein product is CASKGSGGVLETQYF.

The chain joins TRBV15 to TRBJ1-2, with no clear D. Germline V gene lookup returns CDR1 LNHNV and CDR2 YYDKDF (reference sequence). Trimming removed 3 bases from V and 4 bases from J, with 15 bases in between. This CDR3 region has 15 residues. CDR3 bases: TGTGCCACCAGCAGGATCTTCAGTAATTTCTATGGCTACACCTTC. Translating gives CATSRIFSNFYGYTF.

The chain is built from TRBV5-1 and TRBJ2-1, with TRBD2 matching 7 bases. The junction had 9 bases not matched to a gene; V was cut back by 6 bases and J by 0 bases. This CDR3 has 16 amino acids. CDR1 is SGHRS, CDR2 YFSETQ, per germline. CDR3 DNA: TGCGCCAGCAAACAGAGCGGGGCGAGCTCCTACAATGAGCAGTTCTTC. Its protein product is CASKQSGASSYNEQFF.

The chain has TRBV6-1 and TRBJ2-7; D may be TRBD2 (5 bases). Germline V gene sequence: CDR1 MNHNS, CDR2 SASEGT. The CDR3 has 14 amino acids. Trimming cost V 2 bases and J 3 bases, with 11 bases left between them. Written as DNA, the CDR3 is TGTGCCAGCAGTGAAACGGGGTATGGCTACGAGCAGTACTTC. Encoded protein: CASSETGYGYEQYF.

A remark on this clone: This CDR3 is also generated by other DNA sequences in the sample. The chain is built from TRBV18 and TRBJ1-1, with TRBD1 identical over 9 bases. Germline trimming cut 3 bases from V and 4 bases from J; bases unmatched to any gene: 3. CDR3 length: 14 amino acids. Germline CDR1 reads KGHSH; CDR2 reads LQKENI. CDR3 amino acids: CASSPSGQGTEAFF. DNA for the CDR3: TGTGCCAGCTCACCGTCGGGACAGGGCACTGAAGCTTTCTTT.

CDR3 region: CASSLDGKKLFF. The CDR3 coding sequence is TGTGCCAGCTCCCTCGACGGGAAAAAACTGTTTTTT. The V gene is TRBV25-1, the J gene TRBJ1-4; no clear D gene. The CDR3 extends over 12 amino acids. The V end was cut by 8 bases, the J end by 9 bases, with 13 bases between. Looked up from germline, CDR1 is MGHDK and CDR2 is SYGVNS.

In DNA, the CDR3 is TGTGCCAGCAGCCAAGGACTAGCGGGGGGGCTGGAGTTCTTC. It encodes CASSQGLAGGLEFF. The J gene is TRBJ2-1, the V gene TRBV7-9, with 15 bases matching TRBD2. After removal of 5 bases from V and 14 bases from J, the junction contained 7 bases not matched to a gene. Germline lookup yields CDR1 SEHNR and CDR2 FQNEAQ (reference sequence). The CDR3 sequence is 14 residues long.

Only a few counts were recorded for this clone. The V and J genes are TRBV19 and TRBJ1-5; D remains unclear. Germline assignment: CDR1 LNHDA and CDR2 SQIVND (reference sequence). Trimming took off 0 bases at V and 0 bases at J, with 3 bases between the two ends. This CDR3 is built from 14 residues. The CDR3 sequence is CASSIDYSNQPQHF. CDR3 nucleotides: TGTGCCAGTAGTATAGATTATAGCAATCAGCCCCAGCATTTT.

V gene TRBV5-4 combines with J gene TRBJ2-3; the match to TRBD2 covers 8 bases. Germline V gene sequence: CDR1 SGHNT, CDR2 YYREEE (reference sequence). Losses at the gene ends were 0 bases for V and 3 bases for J; bases not matched to a gene: 15. CDR3 length equals 19 residues. CDR3 nucleotides: TGTGCCAGCAGCTTGGTTAGGAGCGGGGGCTACCACGGGACAGATACGCAGTATTTT. Translating gives CASSLVRSGGYHGTDTQYF.

In this sample, this clone turned up once. CDR3 in DNA: TGTGCCAGCAGCTTGGCAGGGAACACCGGGGAGCTGTTTTTT. Translation gives CASSLAGNTGELFF. This chain uses TRBV5-4 with TRBJ2-2; D is unresolved. Germline assignment: CDR1 SGHNT and CDR2 YYREEE (reference sequence). V was clipped by 0 bases and J by 1 base, with 4 bases between them. This CDR3 has 14 residues. The full variable domain, rest sourced from reference TRBV5-4 and TRBJ2-2, is ETGVTQSPTHLIKTRGQQVTLRCSSQSGHNTVSWYQQALGQGPQFIFQYYREEENGRGNFPPRFSGLQFPNYSSELNVNALELDDSALYLCASSLAGNTGELFFGEGSRLTVL.

This clone has a handful of counts. This chain links TRBV18 with TRBJ1-4, with D possibly TRBD1 on 6 matching bases. Germline V gives CDR1 KGHSH, CDR2 LQKENI. The CDR3 contains 14 residues. V was clipped by 2 bases and J by 7 bases, with 11 bases between them. The CDR3 sequence is CASSPDTGSEKLFF. The CDR3 coding sequence is TGTGCCAGCTCACCAGATACAGGGAGTGAAAAACTGTTTTTT.

The chain carries TRBV12-3 or TRBV12-4 and TRBJ1-2; D remains unclear. Trimming shortened V by 3 bases and J by 8 bases, and 13 bases separated the two germline ends. CDR3 size: 13 residues. CDR3 amino acids: CASSFVGGGGYTF. The CDR3 nucleotides read TGTGCCAGCAGTTTTGTCGGAGGCGGGGGCTACACCTTC.

The rearrangement joins TRBV4-1 to TRBJ1-1; D unclear. This CDR3 spans 16 amino acids. V was clipped by 1 base and J by 3 bases, with 15 bases between them. Germline-derived CDR1 and CDR2 are MGHRA and YSYEKL. CDR3 residues: CASSQAKADADTEAFF. CDR3 DNA sequence: TGCGCCAGCAGCCAAGCCAAGGCAGACGCGGACACTGAAGCTTTCTTT.

The chain recombines TRBV7-2 with TRBJ2-3; weak D call: TRBD2 (7 bases). The germline V gene has CDR1 SGHTA and CDR2 FQGNSA. The V gene lost 0 bases and the J gene lost 3 bases, with 13 bases spanning the gap. The CDR3 is 16 amino acids. The CDR3 region has the DNA TGTGCCAGCAGCTTAGCCGCAGGGGAGGGGACAGATACGCAGTATTTT. This encodes CASSLAAGEGTDTQYF.

The chain links TRBV5-6 to TRBJ2-7; 12 nucleotides match TRBD2. Germline-derived CDR1 and CDR2 are SGHDT and YYEEEE. With V trimmed by 0 bases and J by 0 bases, 4 bases remained unmatched. The CDR3 runs 17 residues. DNA for the CDR3: TGTGCCAGCAGCTTGGGACTAGCGGGGGTATACTCCTACGAGCAGTACTTC. Translating it yields CASSLGLAGVYSYEQYF. The whole variable domain, filled in from reference TRBV5-6 and TRBJ2-7, reads DAGVTQSPTHLIKTRGQQVTLRCSPKSGHDTVSWYQQALGQGPQFIFQYYEEEERQRGNFPDRFSGHQFPNYSSELNVNALLLGDSALYLCASSLGLAGVYSYEQYFGPGTRLTVT.

The CDR3, as DNA: TGCGCCAGCAGCCACCTGACTAGACAAGAGACCCAGTACTTC. Translated: CASSHLTRQETQYF. The V gene is TRBV5-1, the J gene TRBJ2-5; tentatively, D is TRBD2 (6 bases). The germline V gene has CDR1 SGHRS and CDR2 YFSETQ. Trimming took 4 bases from V and 2 from J, leaving 12 bases between them. The CDR3 loop spans 14 amino acids.